A single sample gave rise to the 18 T cell receptor beta chains below, sequenced in a study of T cells after yellow fever vaccination. TCRdb called the 5' RACE reads again in MiXCR, with one record for every CDR3 protein. Among a few hundred thousand distinct CDR3 sequences listed, less than 20% were seen once. This sample comprised PBMCs, obtained less than 6 days after the first yellow fever vaccination. All receptors come from a man between 18 and 35 years old who received the YFV17D yellow fever vaccine.

The chain recombines TRBV20-1 with TRBJ1-5; D is perhaps TRBD1 (5 bases). V lost 3 bases and J 6 bases, leaving 15 bases between the germline ends. Germline CDR1 and CDR2: DFQATT and SNEGSKA (reference sequence). The CDR3 has 14 amino acids. CDR3 DNA: TGCAGTGCTAGCACATGGGGTCAGGGTCAGCCCCAGCATTTT. Translation gives CSASTWGQGQPQHF.

Only a few counts were recorded for this clonotype. The gene calls are TRBV28 and TRBJ1-2; 7 bases are a match to TRBD1. Germline V gives CDR1 MDHEN, CDR2 SYDVKM. V lost 2 bases, J lost 7 bases, and 13 bases stayed unmatched. This CDR3 has 16 residues. CDR3 region: CASSLPGGDRERGYTF. CDR3 nucleotide sequence: TGTGCCAGCAGTTTACCCGGAGGCGACAGGGAGCGTGGCTACACCTTC.

A few counts support this clonotype. The chain joins TRBV7-6 to TRBJ2-7, with 9 bases identical to TRBD1. The junction had 4 bases not matched to a gene; V was cut back by 4 bases and J by 0 bases. This CDR3 has 15 amino acids. CDR1 is SGHVS and CDR2 is FNYEAQ in the germline V gene. The CDR3 spells CASSSGQGPSYEQYF. As DNA, the CDR3 is TGTGCCAGCAGCTCCGGACAGGGGCCCTCCTACGAGCAGTACTTC.

This chain connects TRBV11-2 to TRBJ1-3; D ambiguous. V gave up 5 bases and J gave up 4 bases, with 21 bases separating them. The CDR3 sequence is 17 residues long. Germline V gene data show CDR1 as SGHAT and CDR2 as FQNNGV. CDR3 protein: CASSDGLLRTGGNTIYF. Written as DNA, the CDR3 is TGTGCCAGCAGCGATGGCCTACTAAGGACGGGAGGAAACACCATATATTTT.

This rearrangement joins TRBV6-6 to TRBJ1-2, with D hard to call. Germline values: CDR1 MNHNY, CDR2 SVGAGI (reference sequence). The V gene lost 6 bases and the J gene lost 5 bases, with 13 bases spanning the gap. CDR3 length: 13 residues. The CDR3 sequence is CASRPEGPYGYTF. The CDR3 DNA follows: TGTGCCAGCAGGCCGGAGGGTCCATATGGCTACACCTTC.

This clonotype showed up just a few times. V is TRBV5-1 and J is TRBJ1-1, with TRBD1 as a possible D gene (5 bases). Looked up from germline, CDR1 is SGHRS and CDR2 is YFSETQ. Trimming shortened V by 3 bases and J by 0 bases, and 9 bases separated the two germline ends. The CDR3 sequence is 14 residues long. CDR3 in DNA: TGCGCCAGCAGCTCCTGGGGGATGAACACTGAAGCTTTCTTT. Protein product: CASSSWGMNTEAFF.

This clonotype has a handful of counts. V gene TRBV6-6 combines with J gene TRBJ1-5; unclear D gene. With 7 bases removed from V and 5 bases from J, the gap between germline ends came to 12 bases. CDR3 length equals 13 residues. Germline-derived CDR1 and CDR2 are MNHNY and SVGAGI (reference sequence). The CDR3 region is CASIPDGDQPQHF. Here the CDR3 DNA reads TGTGCCAGCATACCCGATGGAGATCAGCCCCAGCATTTT.

This clonotype was seen repeatedly, ten times or more. The V call is TRBV5-1, the J call TRBJ2-1; 10 nucleotides agree with TRBD1. This CDR3 has 15 amino acids. The germline V gene has CDR1 SGHRS and CDR2 YFSETQ. J was trimmed by 2 bases and V by 3 bases; bases with no gene match: 2. In DNA form, the CDR3 reads TGCGCCAGCAGCTCCGGGACAGGGGCCTACAATGAGCAGTTCTTC. It yields the protein CASSSGTGAYNEQFF. The complete variable domain, with remaining parts taken from reference TRBV5-1 and TRBJ2-1, reads KAGVTQTPRYLIKTRGQQVTLSCSPISGHRSVSWYQQTPGQGLQFLFEYFSETQRNKGNFPGRFSGRQFSNSRSEMNVSTLELGDSALYLCASSSGTGAYNEQFFGPGTRLTVL.

Only a few counts were recorded for this clonotype. The chain uses TRBV12-3 or TRBV12-4 and TRBJ1-2; D call uncertain. The CDR3 consists of 12 residues. The V and J ends lost 3 bases and 5 bases respectively, with 7 bases between them. The CDR3 region is CASSLVEYGYTF. The DNA for the CDR3 is TGTGCCAGCAGTTTGGTAGAATATGGCTACACCTTC.

This clonotype occurred a few times. The chain recombines TRBV5-5 with TRBJ1-1, with D perhaps matching TRBD1 (5 bases). Trimming shortened V by 0 bases and J by 1 base, and 10 bases separated the two germline ends. Germline V gene lookup returns CDR1 SGHKS and CDR2 YYEKEE (reference sequence). There are 15 residues in the CDR3. The CDR3 nucleotides read TGTGCCAGCAGCTTGGAGGGGCAGCCGAACACTGAAGCTTTCTTT. Its protein is CASSLEGQPNTEAFF.

In its sample, this clonotype was seen a few times. This chain uses TRBV7-9 with TRBJ1-2; no clear D gene. Germline loops: CDR1 SEHNR, CDR2 FQNEAQ (reference sequence). V lost 2 bases and J 8 bases, leaving 9 bases between the germline ends. CDR3 length equals 12 residues. The CDR3 region is CASSLYGQGYTF. In DNA, the CDR3 is TGTGCCAGCAGCTTATATGGTCAGGGCTACACCTTC.

A remark on this clonotype: This may stem from a read error, because a much larger clone lies one nucleotide away. V gene TRBV27 combines with J gene TRBJ2-5; possibly TRBD1 for D (6 bases). Germline V gene lookup returns CDR1 MNHEY and CDR2 SMNVEV (reference sequence). The CDR3 is 13 residues long. The CDR3: CASSSRTEEAQYF. The CDR3 DNA follows: TGTGCCAGCAGTTCCCGGACAGAAGAGGCCCAGTACTTC.

This chain links TRBV12-3 or TRBV12-4 with TRBJ2-2, with D unresolved. Deletions cut 8 bases from V and 6 bases from J, with 7 bases between. This CDR3 has 11 amino acids. CDR3 DNA sequence: TGTGCCAGCGGGGTCTCCGGGGAGCTGTTTTTT. This codes for CASGVSGELFF.

This clonotype was seen a few times. The V call is TRBV12-3 or TRBV12-4, the J call TRBJ2-2; tentatively, D is TRBD1 or TRBD2 (8 bases each). The V end lost 7 bases, the J end lost 5 bases, and 23 bases lay between the germline ends. This CDR3 comprises 17 residues. CDR3 in DNA: TGTGCCAGCACGTCGGGACAGGCGGGGGGCGGGACCGGGGAGCTGTTTTTT. Its protein product is CASTSGQAGGGTGELFF.

Only a few counts were recorded for this clonotype. The V and J genes are TRBV20-1 and TRBJ2-5; D remains unclear. The CDR3 sequence is 14 residues long. V was shortened by 5 bases and J by 0 bases, with 13 bases between the two germline ends. Per germline, CDR1 DFQATT and CDR2 SNEGSKA (reference sequence). The CDR3 nucleotides are TGCAGTGCTTCAGAGATGGGCTACCAAGAGACCCAGTACTTC. This encodes CSASEMGYQETQYF.

This clonotype was recorded a few times. This chain links TRBV11-2 with TRBJ1-2, with D unresolved. The CDR3 spans 14 residues. V lost 2 bases, J lost 2 bases, and 9 bases lay in between. Germline CDR1 SGHAT, CDR2 FQNNGV. Written as DNA, the CDR3 is TGTGCCAGCAGCTTAATAAACACGAACTATGGCTACACCTTC. Its translation: CASSLINTNYGYTF.

The chain employs TRBV12-3 or TRBV12-4 and TRBJ2-7; 10 bases align to TRBD1. V shed 5 bases, J shed 2 bases, and the junction held 6 bases outside the gene matches. The CDR3 runs to 15 residues. The CDR3 DNA sequence: TGTGCCAGCAGTGGGACAGGGGATGACGCCTACGAGCAGTACTTC. It translates to CASSGTGDDAYEQYF.

The chain employs TRBV20-1 and TRBJ2-3; D is tentatively TRBD1 or TRBD2 (5 bases each). Germline lookup yields CDR1 DFQATT and CDR2 SNEGSKA (reference sequence). Between the trimmed V and J ends, which lost 6 bases and 6 bases, there was a span of 22 bases. There are 15 residues in the CDR3. The CDR3 sequence is CSATARRAWGDTQYF. The CDR3 bases are TGCAGTGCCACCGCCAGGCGGGCGTGGGGCGATACGCAGTATTTT.